This TCR beta chain was observed in a study of T cells after yellow fever vaccination (dated by TCRdb to about 2019). Study-wide context: Libraries from fractions with low cell numbers were prepared with the SMART-Seq v4 Ultra Low Input RNA kit. Two healthy male donors, one aged 18 to 29 and one aged 30 to 39 years, were included in the cohort. To track T-cell clones before and after primary and booster YFV17D yellow fever vaccination, bulk TCR alpha and beta repertoires were sequenced longitudinally. Bulk PBMC replicates and cell subsets were isolated from blood drawn at multiple timepoints before and after both primary and secondary immunization. Findings and caveats that apply to the study as a whole: Compared with the primary T-cell response, the secondary T-cell response was weaker but faster, peaking on day 5 rather than day 15. A small fraction of clonotypes appeared in both the CD4 and CD8 compartments, likely as a result of convergent recombination. Most clones expanded after primary vaccination (around 96% of CD4 and 80% to 90% of CD8) were re-detected after the booster, suggesting that broad memory maintenance occurred. Because only a couple of donors were included in the study, the extent to which the findings can be generalized is limited. FACS-sorted repertoires could contain abundant contaminating clonotypes from the bulk population, so computational filtering was required.

The germline V gene (reference sequence) yields SEHNR for CDR1 and FQNEAQ for CDR2. From the cysteine through the phenylalanine, the CDR3 covers 15 amino acids. Only CDR3 DNA remains: 45 bases, in frame from the first base. Trimming takes 2 bases from V and 8 bases from J, and the germline ends sit 18 bases apart. The sequencing machine was an Illumina NovaSeq 6000. TCR cDNA was synthesized by 5'RACE template switching, through which a universal primer site and unique molecular identifiers were introduced. Priming of cDNA synthesis was performed from both the TCR alpha and TCR beta constant segments. Two PCR steps were used to amplify libraries, with sample barcodes and sequencing adapters being added in the second step. Libraries were sequenced on Illumina HiSeq 2500 (2x100 bp) or NovaSeq (2x150 bp). In the source study's methods: MIGEC handled demultiplexing of reads and collapsing into UMI consensus sequences, while MiXCR performed V(D)J alignment. Vaccine-responding clonotypes were defined with edgeR using replicate PBMC samples, requiring FDR below 0.01 and a log2 fold change above 5 up to day 15. CD4 or CD8 identity was assigned to each bulk clonotype according to whether the clonotype was present at higher abundance in the sequenced CD4 repertoire or the sequenced CD8 repertoire. TCRdb cleaned the public reads at Q25 with fastp, built clones with MiXCR and kept in-frame beta chains. Here each entry gathers all rows of one CDR3 protein and keeps the most common genes and DNA. The V and J calls reflect TCRdb's pipeline rather than the authors' work. This sample has some 320,000 distinct CDR3 sequences in its table, and 3.5% to 5% of those were observed once. Just under 20% of the sample is held by the ten biggest clonotypes.

The sample's treatment or condition label, decoded: live attenuated yellow fever vaccine strain. At each blood-draw timepoint, two biological replicates of bulk PBMCs were collected. A standard Ficoll-Paque protocol was used to isolate PBMCs from peripheral blood. TriZol was used to extract RNA from bulk PBMCs, CD4 and CD8 fractions, and dextramer-positive and dextramer-negative fractions. Of note for this clonotype: This receptor's antigen is unknown. There are no base qualities to consult, and no much larger clone falls within one base.

This clonotype was sampled from a man in his late teens or twenties who received the YFV17D yellow fever vaccine. This specimen consisted of PBMCs, obtained 15 days after the yellow fever booster vaccination. The V gene is TRBV7-9 and the J gene is TRBJ1-2, with the identity of the D gene unclear. The CDR3 reads as follows: CASSLFVGKKQGYTF. The nucleotide sequence reads TGTGCCAGCAGCTTATTTGTCGGGAAGAAGCAGGGCTACACCTTC.